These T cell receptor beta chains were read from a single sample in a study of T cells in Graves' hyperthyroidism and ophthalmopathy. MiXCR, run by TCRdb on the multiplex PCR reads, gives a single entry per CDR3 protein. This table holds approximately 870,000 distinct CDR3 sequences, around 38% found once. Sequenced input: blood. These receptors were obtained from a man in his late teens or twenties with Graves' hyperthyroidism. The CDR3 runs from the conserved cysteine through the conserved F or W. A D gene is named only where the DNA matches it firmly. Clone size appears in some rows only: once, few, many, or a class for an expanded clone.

CAISEARNTEAFF | TGTGCCATCAGTGAAGCGCGAAACACTGAAGCTTTCTTT | TRBJ1-1 | NA | NA | TRBV10-3
CASSHAGQGLETQYF | TGTGCCAGCAGCCATGCGGGACAGGGACTCGAGACCCAGTACTTC | TRBJ2-5 | TRBD1 | NA | TRBV7-9
CASTGGQDQETQYF | TGTGCCAGCACCGGTGGACAGGACCAAGAGACCCAGTACTTC | TRBJ2-5 | TRBD1 | few | TRBV5-4
CASSPTGASYGYTF | TGCGCCAGCAGCCCCACGGGGGCGAGCTATGGCTACACCTTC | TRBJ1-2 | NA | NA | TRBV7-2
CASSLVGWLGGSEEQYF | TGTGCCAGCAGCTTAGTGGGTTGGTTGGGGGGCTCTGAGGAGCAGTACTTC | TRBJ2-7 | NA | NA | TRBV7-4
CSVNTRGTEAFF | TGCAGCGTCAACACCAGGGGGACTGAAGCTTTCTTT | TRBJ1-1 | TRBD1 | NA | TRBV29-1
CASSILGSGELFF | TGTGCCAGTAGTATACTAGGGTCCGGGGAGCTGTTTTTT | TRBJ2-2 | NA | NA | TRBV19
CSARDHAGVGQPQHF | TGCAGTGCTAGAGATCACGCCGGTGTAGGACAGCCCCAGCATTTT | TRBJ1-5 | NA | NA | TRBV20-1
CASGRDSGANVLTF | TGTGCCAGCGGCCGGGACTCTGGGGCCAACGTCCTGACTTTC | TRBJ2-6 | NA | many | TRBV12-3/TRBV12-4
CASSEWVAQETQYF | TGCGCCAGCAGTGAGTGGGTAGCACAAGAGACCCAGTACTTC | TRBJ2-5 | NA | many | TRBV10-2
CSVDAGGTGELFF | TGCAGCGTTGATGCGGGGGGGACCGGGGAGCTGTTTTTT | TRBJ2-2 | TRBD2 | few | TRBV29-1
CASSSSREGLGNEKLFF | TGTGCCAGCAGCTCCTCTCGTGAAGGGTTGGGTAATGAAAAACTGTTTTTT | TRBJ1-4 | NA | many | TRBV7-9
CSARDLGGQGDTGELFF | TGCAGTGCTAGAGATCTCGGGGGACAGGGAGACACCGGGGAGCTGTTTTTT | TRBJ2-2 | TRBD1 | NA | TRBV20-1
CASSQEVSLNTEAFF | TGTGCCAGCAGCCAAGAGGTAAGCCTGAACACTGAAGCTTTCTTT | TRBJ1-1 | NA | NA | TRBV7-9
CASSESIGGADLLHEQYF | TGTGCCAGCAGCGAGAGTATAGGGGGCGCGGACCTGCTCCACGAGCAGTACTTC | TRBJ2-7 | TRBD1 | NA | TRBV9
CASSPRSGRQETQYF | TGTGCCAGCAGCCCCCGGAGCGGAAGGCAAGAGACCCAGTACTTC | TRBJ2-5 | NA | NA | TRBV3-1
CATRDTSGNTIYF | TGTGCCACCAGGGACACCTCTGGAAACACCATATATTTT | TRBJ1-3 | NA | NA | TRBV10-3
CSPAAQRYEQYF | TGCAGCCCCGCGGCTCAGCGCTACGAGCAGTACTTC | TRBJ2-7 | NA | few | TRBV29-1
CASSLSDRDGEKLFF | TGTGCCAGCAGCCTATCCGACAGGGACGGTGAAAAACTGTTTTTT | TRBJ1-4 | TRBD1 | few | TRBV9
CASQGIGSSYEQYF | TGTGCCAGTCAGGGAATCGGGAGCTCCTACGAGCAGTACTTC | TRBJ2-7 | NA | NA | TRBV6-5
CASSLGGGSSPLHF | TGTGCCAGCAGTTTAGGTGGAGGGAGTTCACCCCTCCACTTT | TRBJ1-6 | NA | many | TRBV12-3/TRBV12-4
CASSPGRPVDGELFF | TGTGCCAGCAGCCCCGGGCGTCCGGTAGACGGGGAGCTGTTTTTT | TRBJ2-2 | NA | NA | TRBV7-3
CASSHLGGHSSYEQYF | TGCGCCAGCAGCCACCTCGGGGGACATTCCTCCTACGAGCAGTACTTC | TRBJ2-7 | NA | NA | TRBV7-3
CASIREGGGELFF | TGTGCCAGCATTCGGGAGGGAGGCGGGGAGCTGTTTTTT | TRBJ2-2 | TRBD2 | NA | TRBV13
CASSEGSSNEKLFF | TGTGCCAGCAGTGAGGGCAGTTCTAATGAAAAACTGTTTTTT | TRBJ1-4 | NA | many | TRBV2
CSARTSMNTEAFF | TGCAGCGCAAGGACAAGCATGAACACTGAAGCTTTCTTT | TRBJ1-1 | NA | many | TRBV29-1
CAWSFGYEQYF | TGTGCCTGGAGTTTTGGATACGAGCAGTACTTC | TRBJ2-7 | NA | once | TRBV5-6